The 25 T cell receptor beta chains presented below share a single source sample, sequenced in a study of early T cells in non-severe SARS-CoV-2 infection. One entry per CDR3 protein, called by TCRdb with MiXCR from the 5' RACE reads. The table has 25,000 to 30,000 distinct CDR3 sequences, roughly 4.1% seen once; the top ten hold 4.5% to 7%. Sequenced sample: whole blood. The receptors originated from an adult who was a healthcare worker with PCR-confirmed SARS-CoV-2 infection or an uninfected control (not recorded which).

In its sample, this clonotype was seen a few times. V and J are TRBV6-2 or TRBV6-3 and TRBJ2-3; 7 bases are a match to TRBD1. Germline V gene sequence: CDR1 MNHEY, CDR2 SVGEGT. The ends lost 6 bases at V and 1 base at J; junction bases unmatched: 1. The CDR3 contains 13 residues. CDR3 in amino acids: CASRGQGTDTQYF. CDR3 bases: TGTGCCAGCAGAGGACAGGGCACAGATACGCAGTATTTT.

This clonotype was observed at least ten times. The V call is TRBV14, the J call TRBJ2-7; D possibly corresponds to TRBD1 (6 bases). The germline V gene has CDR1 SGHDN and CDR2 FVKESK. V lost 3 bases and J lost 2, with 20 bases in between. CDR3 length: 17 residues. CDR3 sequence reads: CASSQRRMGARAYEQYF. The CDR3, as DNA: TGTGCCAGCAGCCAGAGACGAATGGGGGCGCGGGCCTACGAGCAGTACTTC.

This clonotype was seen many times. V is TRBV27 and J is TRBJ1-2; D might be TRBD1 (5 bases). The germline V and J ends were trimmed by 0 bases and 8 bases, with 16 bases remaining between them. Germline V CDR1 and CDR2: MNHEY, SMNVEV (reference sequence). The CDR3 runs to 15 residues. The CDR3 protein is CASSLSGGKSAGYTF. CDR3 bases: TGTGCCAGCAGTTTATCGGGGGGGAAGAGTGCCGGCTACACCTTC.

This clonotype was counted between two and nine times. V gene TRBV27 combines with J gene TRBJ2-1; 11 positions match TRBD2. Germline V CDR1 and CDR2: MNHEY, SMNVEV (reference sequence). The J segment lost 6 bases and the V segment lost 4 bases, leaving 8 bases of the junction unmatched. This CDR3 is built from 16 residues. This CDR3 reads CASSSLTSGAFNEQFF. DNA for the CDR3: TGTGCCAGCAGTTCCCTGACTAGCGGGGCCTTCAATGAGCAGTTCTTC.

This clonotype was seen many times. The gene calls are TRBV7-8 and TRBJ1-3, with a tentative D call TRBD1 (5 bases). Germline lookup yields CDR1 SGHVS and CDR2 FQNEAQ. V was clipped by 4 bases and J by 4 bases, with 11 bases between them. This CDR3 comprises 14 residues. The CDR3 DNA is TGTGCCAGCAGCTGGGCAGGGAGAGGAAACACCATATATTTT. This gives the protein CASSWAGRGNTIYF.

There are many counts of this clonotype. The V gene is TRBV19, the J gene TRBJ2-7, with a possible D match to TRBD1 (5 bases). Trimming removed 3 bases at V and 0 bases at J, with 9 bases between. The CDR3 is made up of 14 amino acids. Germline V gene sequence: CDR1 LNHDA, CDR2 SQIVND (reference sequence). In DNA form, the CDR3 reads TGTGCCAGTAGTATCGGACAAGCCTCCTACGAGCAGTACTTC. This encodes CASSIGQASYEQYF.

This sequence joins TRBV18 and TRBJ2-2, with D possibly being TRBD1 or TRBD2 (5 bases each). In germline, CDR1 is KGHSH, CDR2 LQKENI. Trimming took 3 bases from V and 6 from J, leaving 20 bases between them. CDR3 length: 17 amino acids. CDR3 nucleotides: TGTGCCAGCTCACCTCGGGACGCAGGGAGAATGGCCGGGGAGCTGTTTTTT. This encodes CASSPRDAGRMAGELFF.

This clonotype was seen repeatedly, ten times or more. The chain employs TRBV18 and TRBJ1-1; 8 bases map to TRBD1. This CDR3 spans 16 amino acids. Germline V lookup: CDR1 KGHSH, CDR2 LQKENI. V shed 1 base, J shed 1 base, and the junction held 5 bases outside the gene matches. CDR3 region: CASSPQGQGTNTEAFF. The CDR3 DNA sequence: TGTGCCAGCTCACCACAAGGACAGGGTACGAACACTGAAGCTTTCTTT.

This clonotype was picked up many times. V and J are TRBV12-3 or TRBV12-4 and TRBJ1-6, with TRBD1 matching over 9 bases. CDR3 length: 14 amino acids. Unmatched junction bases numbered 4, after V lost 6 bases and J lost 7 bases. CDR3 amino acids: CASRTGQGNSPLHF. Written as DNA, the CDR3 is TGTGCCAGCAGGACGGGACAGGGAAATTCACCCCTCCACTTT.

This clonotype has ten or more counts. V gene TRBV4-1 combines with J gene TRBJ2-5; 14 nucleotides agree with TRBD2. J lost 5 bases, V lost 3 bases, and 5 bases had no gene match. The CDR3 totals 16 residues. Germline V gives CDR1 MGHRA, CDR2 YSYEKL. In DNA, the CDR3 is TGCGCCAGCAGCCAGACTAGCGGGGGGGTTCGCGAGACCCAGTACTTC. This sequence encodes CASSQTSGGVRETQYF.

This clonotype showed up many times. The chain couples TRBV18 to TRBJ1-5; D gene ambiguous. Germline loops: CDR1 KGHSH, CDR2 LQKENI. The CDR3 extends over 13 amino acids. Trimming took 2 bases from V and 4 from J, leaving 6 bases between them. The CDR3 DNA reads as TGTGCCAGCTCACCAGACATTAATCAGCCCCAGCATTTT. Its protein product is CASSPDINQPQHF.

A word on this clonotype: A much larger clonotype is one base distant, so this may be a read error. V is TRBV2 and J is TRBJ2-2; D might be TRBD1 (7 bases). The CDR3 runs to 16 residues. Between the trimmed V and J ends, which lost 6 bases and 7 bases, there was a span of 21 bases. CDR1 is SNHLY and CDR2 is FYNNEI in the germline V gene. The CDR3 loop reads CASSLAGQGGRGELFF. In nucleotides, the CDR3 is TGTGCCAGCAGCCTCGCCGGGCAGGGGGGCCGCGGGGAGCTGTTTTTT.

This clonotype was picked up many times. The V and J genes are TRBV27 and TRBJ1-5; D might be TRBD1 (5 bases). Germline-derived CDR1 and CDR2 are MNHEY and SMNVEV (reference sequence). The length of the CDR3 is 12 residues. V lost 9 bases, J lost 3 bases, and 9 bases lay in between. Written as DNA, the CDR3 is TGTGCCAGAGACAGTTACAATCAGCCCCAGCATTTT. It codes for CARDSYNQPQHF.

The chain employs TRBV30 and TRBJ1-4; possible D gene TRBD1, 5 bases. Germline V gene sequence: CDR1 GTSNPN, CDR2 SVGIG (reference sequence). Trimming pared 2 bases from V and 7 bases from J, leaving 14 bases between. The CDR3 runs to 14 residues. The CDR3 spells CAWSTGSSGEKLFF. The CDR3 DNA follows: TGTGCCTGGAGTACAGGAAGCAGCGGTGAAAAACTGTTTTTT.

This clonotype is medium-sized (0.01 to 0.1%) within its sample. V gene TRBV20-1 combines with J gene TRBJ2-6; D is ambiguous. V was trimmed by 2 bases and J by 0 bases, leaving 2 bases between them. CDR1 DFQATT and CDR2 SNEGSKA come from the germline V gene (reference sequence). There are 13 residues in the CDR3. The CDR3: CSARNSGANVLTF. The CDR3 coding sequence is TGCAGTGCTAGAAACTCTGGGGCCAACGTCCTGACTTTC.

This clonotype showed up many times. The CDR3 DNA reads TGTGCCAGCAGCCTCCCTCAGGGGGCGAATTCACCCCTCCACTTT. Protein sequence: CASSLPQGANSPLHF. The chain has TRBV5-4 and TRBJ1-6; 8 bases are a match to TRBD1. Germline values: CDR1 SGHNT, CDR2 YYREEE (reference sequence). The CDR3 extends over 15 amino acids. J was trimmed by 7 bases and V by 4 bases; bases with no gene match: 7.

This clonotype was detected a few times. The chain links TRBV11-2 to TRBJ2-1; 14 positions match TRBD2. From germline, CDR1 is SGHAT and CDR2 FQNNGV. CDR3 length: 17 amino acids. The trim removed 1 base at V and 8 bases at J, leaving 7 bases unmatched. CDR3 region: CASSLGRLAGGLDEQFF. In DNA form, the CDR3 reads TGTGCCAGCAGCTTAGGCCGACTAGCGGGGGGGCTTGATGAGCAGTTCTTC.

The V gene is TRBV3-1, the J gene TRBJ2-7; D is possibly TRBD1 or TRBD2 (5 bases each). In germline, CDR1 is LGHDT, CDR2 YNNKEL (reference sequence). CDR3 size: 14 residues. V was trimmed by 1 base and J by 7 bases, leaving 14 bases between them. CDR3 DNA: TGTGCCAGCAGCCAAGGAGGGACCGCGAGGGAGCAGTACTTC. It is translated as CASSQGGTAREQYF.

This clonotype came up many times. The chain is built from TRBV7-6 and TRBJ1-6; TRBD1 agrees at 7 bases. The germline CDR1 and CDR2 sequences are SGHVS and FNYEAQ. The trim removed 0 bases at V and 7 bases at J, leaving 3 bases unmatched. The CDR3 runs 15 residues. CDR3 nucleotides: TGTGCCAGCAGCTTAGCGCAGGGGGTGAATTCACCCCTCCACTTT. This gives the protein CASSLAQGVNSPLHF.

This clonotype was counted many times. The chain uses TRBV7-9 and TRBJ2-5, with D possibly being TRBD2 (6 bases). Per germline, CDR1 SEHNR and CDR2 FQNEAQ (reference sequence). The V end lost 1 base, the J end lost 6 bases, and 15 bases lay between the germline ends. CDR3 length equals 15 residues. CDR3 amino acids: CASSLEQTRGKTQYF. Written as DNA, the CDR3 is TGTGCCAGCAGCTTAGAGCAAACCCGGGGGAAGACCCAGTACTTC.

The sample holds many counts of this clonotype. The chain carries TRBV5-5 and TRBJ1-5, with a possible D match to TRBD1 (5 bases). Trimming pared 0 bases from V and 4 bases from J, leaving 14 bases between. The CDR3 loop spans 16 amino acids. Germline CDR1 and CDR2: SGHKS and YYEKEE (reference sequence). CDR3: CASSLGQSTNNQPQHF. CDR3 bases: TGTGCCAGCAGCTTGGGACAGTCGACGAATAATCAGCCCCAGCATTTT.

The table lists this clonotype with many counts. The chain joins TRBV20-1 to TRBJ2-3, with D possibly TRBD2 on 6 matching bases. This CDR3 has 15 amino acids. V lost 0 bases and J lost 1, with 11 bases in between. Germline V gene sequence: CDR1 DFQATT, CDR2 SNEGSKA (reference sequence). The CDR3 DNA sequence: TGCAGTGCTAGAGATTCGGGGGTGGGCACAGATACGCAGTATTTT. It translates to CSARDSGVGTDTQYF.

Many counts were recorded for this clonotype. V usage is TRBV29-1 and J usage is TRBJ1-4; no clear D. The germline V gene has CDR1 SQVTM and CDR2 ANQGSEA. This CDR3 comprises 15 residues. Trimming removed 4 bases at V and 0 bases at J, with 12 bases between. As DNA, the CDR3 is TGCAGCGTTGCGACGGGGAGCGCAACTAATGAAAAACTGTTTTTT. It is translated as CSVATGSATNEKLFF.

This clonotype was seen a few times. This chain connects TRBV5-4 to TRBJ1-6; D gene uncertain. The CDR3 sequence is 14 residues long. V was pared by 3 bases and J by 9 bases, with 13 bases between. The V gene's germline CDR1 is SGHNT and CDR2 YYREEE (reference sequence). CDR3 DNA sequence: TGTGCCAGCAGCTCGGTTGAGGGTGCTTCACCCCTCCACTTT. It translates to CASSSVEGASPLHF.

This clonotype was counted at least ten times. The gene calls are TRBV7-2 and TRBJ2-7, with D perhaps TRBD1 (5 bases). The germline V and J ends were trimmed by 4 bases and 3 bases, with 10 bases remaining between them. This CDR3 spans 13 amino acids. Germline CDR1 reads SGHTA; CDR2 reads FQGNSA. CDR3 sequence: CASSSIQGYEQYF. CDR3 nucleotide sequence: TGTGCCAGCAGCTCGATCCAGGGCTACGAGCAGTACTTC.